This TCR beta chain appears in the sequencing data of a study of blood T cell repertoires in COVID-19. On the study more broadly: Samples taken during acute and convalescent COVID-19 were collected in the United States, Italy and Spain.

Under the authors' procedure: Scientists estimated how many nucleated cells there were by amplifying reference gene primers. Sequenced by immunoSEQ multiplex PCR; TCRdb stores in-frame clones only, minus some. V and J calls and clone size follow that table, whereas D and trimming were derived from the DNA. Of 150,000 to 200,000 clones in the sample, about nine tenths were seen once. Germline V gene sequence: CDR1 SEHNR, CDR2 FQNEAQ (reference sequence). Trimming took 5 bases from V and 2 from J, leaving 10 bases between them. This CDR3 has 14 residues. This chain links TRBV7-9 with TRBJ2-1; TRBD2 might be the D (6 bases). This clonotype originated in a young woman with acute or convalescent COVID-19. Sequenced material: peripheral blood. In nucleotides, the CDR3 is TGTGCCAGCAGCCGGGGGTTAGCCTACAATGAGCAGTTCTTC. It encodes CASSRGLAYNEQFF.